A single sample is the source of the 11 T cell receptor beta chains below, sequenced in a study of T cell responses to AZD1222 COVID-19 vaccine. The protocol was immunoSEQ multiplex PCR, while the TCRdb copy is restricted to in-frame clones and leaves out a portion. The sample gives 90,000 to 120,000 clones, 92% of which show up once; 1% to 1.5% is in the top ten. The sample consisted of peripheral blood, taken on day 0 of AZD1222 vaccination. The receptors stem from an adult in good health.

The V call is TRBV4-3, the J call TRBJ1-5, with D hard to call. Trimming stripped 0 bases from V and 2 bases from J, with 5 bases between. In germline, CDR1 is LGHNA, CDR2 YSLEER. CDR3 length: 14 residues. CDR3 bases: TGCGCCAGCAGCCAAGATGGCGGCAATCAGCCCCAGCATTTT. This gives the protein CASSQDGGNQPQHF.

The chain couples TRBV20-1 to TRBJ2-1; no clear D gene. V was clipped by 5 bases and J by 5 bases, with 4 bases between them. This CDR3 is 10 amino acids long. Germline CDR1 DFQATT, CDR2 SNEGSKA (reference sequence). The CDR3 coding sequence is TGCAGTGCTTACAACAATGAGCAGTTCTTC. It yields the protein CSAYNNEQFF.

CDR3 sequence reads: CAWTGGGPEAFF. CDR3 sequence (DNA): TGTGCCTGGACCGGGGGGGGCCCTGAAGCTTTCTTT. This sequence joins TRBV30 and TRBJ1-1; D may be TRBD1 (6 bases). CDR1 and CDR2 from the germline V gene are GTSNPN and SVGIG (reference sequence). The ends were cut back, 4 bases at V and 6 bases at J, with 12 bases in the middle. This CDR3 has 12 amino acids.

The gene calls are TRBV5-1 and TRBJ1-4, with TRBD1 identical over 8 bases. V lost 4 bases to trimming and J lost 2 bases; unmatched junction nucleotides: 10. CDR1 is SGHRS and CDR2 is YFSETQ in the germline V gene. The CDR3 contains 17 residues. The CDR3 DNA is TGCGCCAGCAGCAGCGGACAGGGAGGAGTGACTAATGAAAAACTGTTTTTT. Amino acid sequence: CASSSGQGGVTNEKLFF.

The J gene is TRBJ1-2, the V gene TRBV3-1 (or the pseudogene TRBV3-2), with a weak D call TRBD1 (6 bases). The CDR3 totals 13 residues. Looked up from germline, CDR1 is LGHDT and CDR2 is YNNKEL (reference sequence). V lost 6 bases and J lost 3, with 11 bases in between. The chain's CDR3 is CASRQQGHYGYTF. The CDR3 nucleotides are TGTGCCAGCAGGCAACAGGGTCACTATGGCTACACCTTC.

The rearrangement uses TRBV29-1 and TRBJ1-2; D remains ambiguous. CDR1 and CDR2 from the germline V gene are SQVTM and ANQGSEA. The CDR3 runs 14 residues. V lost 6 bases to trimming and J lost 3 bases, with 17 bases between them. The CDR3 DNA reads as TGCAGCGTGACCCCCGTTAGGGCTGACTATGGCTACACCTTC. This codes for CSVTPVRADYGYTF.

The chain combines TRBV9 with TRBJ1-1; D not certain. This CDR3 has 15 residues. V was shortened by 4 bases and J by 1 base, with 14 bases between the two germline ends. Germline V gene sequence: CDR1 SGDLS, CDR2 YYNGEE. The CDR3 DNA follows: TGTGCCAGCAGCCCCCGGGCCGGGTCGAACACTGAAGCTTTCTTT. As protein: CASSPRAGSNTEAFF.

DNA for the CDR3: TGTGCCAGCAGCTTGGGGCAGGGAGCCTCACCCCTCCACTTT. The encoded protein is CASSLGQGASPLHF. The gene calls are TRBV5-6 and TRBJ1-6; weak D call: TRBD1 (5 bases). The V gene lost 0 bases and the J gene lost 10 bases, with 11 bases spanning the gap. From germline, CDR1 is SGHDT and CDR2 YYEEEE. CDR3 size: 14 residues.

The genes are TRBV7-2 and TRBJ2-7, with D tentatively TRBD2 (6 bases). Trimming left V 4 bases short and J 2 bases short, with 15 bases between. This CDR3 has 15 amino acids. Germline values: CDR1 SGHTA, CDR2 FQGNSA. This CDR3 reads CASSSRVAVAYEQYF. The CDR3 DNA follows: TGTGCCAGCAGCTCCAGGGTAGCGGTTGCCTACGAGCAGTACTTC.

This sequence joins TRBV2 and TRBJ1-5, with 7 bases lining up with TRBD1. The CDR3 runs to 15 residues. Germline loops: CDR1 SNHLY, CDR2 FYNNEI. The V gene end was trimmed by 5 bases and the J gene end by 2 bases; junction bases not matched to a gene: 6. CDR3 loop: CASSLGQARNQPQHF. The CDR3, as DNA: TGTGCCAGCAGTCTCGGACAGGCCCGCAATCAGCCCCAGCATTTT.

About this clone: The DNA is omitted, as the CDR3 cannot be located on it reliably, and the CDR3 follows TCRdb's listing. The chain combines TRBV19 with TRBJ2-7; the table's D gene call, TRBD1, was not cross checked with the DNA. The length of the CDR3 is 15 amino acids, counting both ends. Germline lookup yields CDR1 LNHDA and CDR2 SQIVND (reference sequence). The CDR3 sequence is CASSIRARGPNEQYF.